This TCR beta chain is from a study of cytomegalovirus exposure and HLA in healthy donors. At the level of the study: Unique TCRs from HLA-typed donors, 80 million to 100 million of them, were held in an early data release.

Trimming removed 1 base at V and 0 bases at J, with 13 bases between. The length of the CDR3 is 15 residues. Germline CDR1 reads GTSNPN; CDR2 reads SVGIG (reference sequence). Use of 60 Vbeta and 13 Jbeta primers characterized the PCR. Sequenced by immunoSEQ multiplex PCR; TCRdb stores in-frame clones only, minus some. Its table records 120,000 to 150,000 clones. The sample comprised PBMCs. This clonotype originated in a woman in her forties or fifties in good health and CMV-seronegative. This chain connects TRBV30 to TRBJ2-7, with D perhaps TRBD1 (5 bases). The CDR3: CAWSGSTAPSYEQYF. CDR3 bases: TGTGCCTGGAGTGGGTCGACAGCACCCTCCTACGAGCAGTACTTC.